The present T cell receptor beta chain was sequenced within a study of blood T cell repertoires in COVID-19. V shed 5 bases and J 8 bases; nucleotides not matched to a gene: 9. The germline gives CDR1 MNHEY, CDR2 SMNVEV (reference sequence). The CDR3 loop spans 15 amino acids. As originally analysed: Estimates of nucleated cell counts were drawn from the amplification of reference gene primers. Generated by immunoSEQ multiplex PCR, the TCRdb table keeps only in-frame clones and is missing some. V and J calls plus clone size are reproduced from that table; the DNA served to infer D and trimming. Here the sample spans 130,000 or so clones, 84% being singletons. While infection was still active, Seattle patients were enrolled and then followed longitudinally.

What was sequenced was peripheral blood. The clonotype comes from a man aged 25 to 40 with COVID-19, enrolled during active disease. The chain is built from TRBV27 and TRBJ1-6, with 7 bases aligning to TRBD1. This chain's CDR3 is CASSLVKGAYSPLHF. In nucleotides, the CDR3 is TGTGCCAGCAGTCTCGTCAAGGGGGCATATTCACCCCTCCACTTT.